The 18 T cell receptor beta chains below come from one sample, sequenced in a study of T cells after yellow fever vaccination. MiXCR, applied by TCRdb to the 5' RACE reads, yields one record per CDR3 protein. Counted here are hundreds of thousands of distinct CDR3 sequences, 8.7% occurring once; the ten biggest clones make up around 17%. Sequenced material: PBMCs, taken on the day of the first yellow fever vaccination. The receptor set was obtained from a man aged 18 to 30 who received the YFV17D yellow fever vaccine.

This clonotype was seen ten or more times. The chain uses TRBV6-5 and TRBJ1-4; no definite D call. There are 17 residues in the CDR3. V was pared by 0 bases and J by 8 bases, with 19 bases between. Germline V gene data show CDR1 as MNHEY and CDR2 as SVGAGI. The CDR3 DNA reads as TGTGCCAGCAGTTACTCCAATTTTCAGGCCATGAGGGAAAAACTGTTTTTT. Amino acid sequence: CASSYSNFQAMREKLFF.

This clonotype appeared many times. The chain uses TRBV20-1 and TRBJ2-1, with a tentative D call TRBD2 (7 bases). Trimming removed 6 bases at V and 3 bases at J, with 18 bases between. The germline gives CDR1 DFQATT, CDR2 SNEGSKA (reference sequence). The CDR3 extends over 15 amino acids. The DNA for the CDR3 is TGCAGTGCCCCTTCACCGGGGGGCCTCTACAATGAGCAGTTCTTC. Its protein product is CSAPSPGGLYNEQFF.

This clonotype came up a few times. The V gene is TRBV6-6, the J gene TRBJ2-7; TRBD2 might be the D (6 bases). Germline V gene lookup returns CDR1 MNHNY and CDR2 SVGAGI (reference sequence). The CDR3 is 12 amino acids. V dropped 6 bases and J dropped 6 bases, with 12 bases sitting between them. For the CDR3, the DNA is TGTGCCAGCAGAAGCGCGGGATCCGAGCAGTACTTC. Translation: CASRSAGSEQYF.

In this sample, this clonotype turned up a few times. V usage is TRBV20-1 and J usage is TRBJ1-3; D call uncertain. The CDR3 consists of 15 residues. The ends were cut back, 0 bases at V and 1 base at J, with 10 bases in the middle. Germline V gene lookup returns CDR1 DFQATT and CDR2 SNEGSKA (reference sequence). CDR3 amino acids: CSARDIGRSGNTIYF. The CDR3 DNA sequence: TGCAGTGCTAGAGATATAGGGAGGTCTGGAAACACCATATATTTT.

This clonotype showed up many times. The chain is built from TRBV3-1 and TRBJ1-5; perhaps TRBD1 as D (6 bases). In germline, CDR1 is LGHDT, CDR2 YNNKEL (reference sequence). V was clipped by 4 bases and J by 6 bases, with 16 bases between them. The CDR3 loop spans 15 amino acids. CDR3 sequence: CASSLGWGPGQPQHF. As DNA, the CDR3 is TGTGCCAGCAGCCTCGGCTGGGGGCCCGGTCAGCCCCAGCATTTT. Filled out from reference TRBV3-1 and TRBJ1-5, the complete variable domain reads DTAVSQTPKYLVTQMGNDKSIKCEQNLGHDTMYWYKQDSKKFLKIMFSYNNKELIINETVPNRFSPKSPDKAHLNLHINSLELGDSAVYFCASSLGWGPGQPQHFGDGTRLSIL.

This clonotype was recorded a few times. V gene TRBV6-5 combines with J gene TRBJ1-6; unclear D gene. Trimming took 2 bases from V and 7 from J, leaving 9 bases between them. CDR3 length: 14 residues. Germline-derived CDR1 and CDR2 are MNHEY and SVGAGI. CDR3 sequence (DNA): TGTGCCAGCAGTTACAGGTCGCTAAATTCACCCCTCCACTTT. Residues: CASSYRSLNSPLHF.

This clonotype has at least ten counts. The chain is built from TRBV12-3 or TRBV12-4 and TRBJ2-1; the D is unclear. The V and J ends lost 7 bases and 1 base respectively, with 14 bases between them. This CDR3 spans 15 amino acids. In DNA, the CDR3 is TGTGCCAGCAACCATAGGCGAGTATCCTACAATGAGCAGTTCTTC. This gives the protein CASNHRRVSYNEQFF.

This clonotype was counted a few times. The chain employs TRBV9 and TRBJ1-1; D is ambiguous. V lost 0 bases, J lost 5 bases, and 14 bases lay in between. Germline lookup yields CDR1 SGDLS and CDR2 YYNGEE. The CDR3 sequence is 15 residues long. This CDR3 reads CASSVGLGKGTEAFF. CDR3 coding DNA: TGTGCCAGCAGCGTAGGGCTGGGTAAGGGTACTGAAGCTTTCTTT.

The genes are TRBV5-5 and TRBJ1-5; the D is unclear. The CDR3 contains 15 residues. Trimming shortened V by 5 bases and J by 0 bases, and 12 bases separated the two germline ends. Germline-derived CDR1 and CDR2 are SGHKS and YYEKEE (reference sequence). CDR3 region: CASSLRLDSNQPQHF. Here the CDR3 DNA reads TGTGCCAGCAGTCTGAGGTTGGATAGCAATCAGCCCCAGCATTTT.

This clonotype was recorded a few times. The V call is TRBV12-3 or TRBV12-4, the J call TRBJ1-1; unclear D gene. The CDR3 has 12 residues. The V gene lost 0 bases and the J gene lost 5 bases, with 4 bases spanning the gap. CDR3 protein: CASSLAATEAFF. The CDR3 coding sequence is TGTGCCAGCAGTTTAGCGGCAACTGAAGCTTTCTTT.

The CDR3 coding sequence is TGTGCCAGCAGCCGACTAGCGGGGGGACGACGGGGAGAGACCCAGTACTTC. It codes for CASSRLAGGRRGETQYF. The J gene is TRBJ2-5, the V gene TRBV3-1; TRBD2 matches 13 bases. CDR1 and CDR2 (germline): LGHDT, YNNKEL (reference sequence). The CDR3 is made up of 17 amino acids. Trimming cost V 4 bases and J 4 bases; bases outside gene matches: 9.

The chain combines TRBV28 with TRBJ2-6; TRBD2 is a possible D gene (7 bases). Trimming pared 4 bases from V and 2 bases from J, leaving 12 bases between. This CDR3 is 16 amino acids long. CDR1 is MDHEN and CDR2 is SYDVKM in the germline V gene. The CDR3 bases are TGTGCCAGCAGTTCCCGGGGGGCGCCTGGGGCCAACGTCCTGACTTTC. It encodes CASSSRGAPGANVLTF.

V is TRBV27 and J is TRBJ1-1; D may be TRBD1 (6 bases). The CDR3 covers 15 residues. The V gene's germline CDR1 is MNHEY and CDR2 SMNVEV (reference sequence). V was clipped by 5 bases and J by 1 base, with 14 bases between them. CDR3 region: CASSRGAGQNTEAFF. In nucleotides, the CDR3 is TGTGCCAGCAGTAGGGGGGCAGGGCAGAACACTGAAGCTTTCTTT.

This chain joins TRBV14 and TRBJ1-2; no reliable D call. This CDR3 is built from 13 residues. Germline CDR1 is SGHDN and CDR2 is FVKESK. Trimming left V 2 bases short and J 7 bases short, with 11 bases between. This CDR3 is CASSQWGTGGYTF. The CDR3 nucleotides read TGTGCCAGCAGCCAATGGGGTACGGGTGGCTACACCTTC. Together with reference TRBV14 and TRBJ1-2, the CDR3 gives the full variable domain: EAGVTQFPSHSVIEKGQTVTLRCDPISGHDNLYWYRRVMGKEIKFLLHFVKESKQDESGMPNNRFLAERTGGTYSTLKVQPAELEDSGVYFCASSQWGTGGYTFGSGTRLTVV.

The V call is TRBV5-1, the J call TRBJ1-6; 7 bases line up with TRBD1. Unmatched junction bases numbered 3, after V lost 4 bases and J lost 5 bases. CDR3 length: 14 amino acids. Germline V lookup: CDR1 SGHRS, CDR2 YFSETQ. The CDR3 sequence: CASSQGTDNSPLHF. The CDR3 coding sequence is TGCGCCAGCAGCCAGGGGACAGATAATTCACCCCTCCACTTT.

Here the CDR3 reads CASSQALTGGEQYF. The DNA of the CDR3 is TGCGCCAGCAGCCAAGCTCTGACAGGGGGCGAGCAGTACTTC. The chain combines TRBV4-3 with TRBJ2-7; 9 bases fit TRBD1. The germline gives CDR1 LGHNA, CDR2 YSLEER. The CDR3 is made up of 14 amino acids. Unmatched junction bases numbered 4, after V lost 1 base and J lost 6 bases.

This clonotype was found a few times. V usage is TRBV7-2 and J usage is TRBJ2-3, with D possibly matching TRBD2 (5 bases). The germline V gene encodes CDR1 SGHTA and CDR2 FQGNSA. The CDR3 has 17 amino acids. Trimming shortened V by 5 bases and J by 0 bases, and 18 bases separated the two germline ends. As DNA, the CDR3 is TGTGCCAGCAGCCAACGACTGAGCGGCACTAGCACAGATACGCAGTATTTT. Residues: CASSQRLSGTSTDTQYF.

This clonotype was observed at least ten times. This chain uses TRBV12-3 or TRBV12-4 with TRBJ2-5, with D tentatively TRBD1 (5 bases). V gave up 5 bases and J gave up 3 bases, with 13 bases separating them. CDR3 length: 14 residues. The DNA for the CDR3 is TGTGCCAGCAGTCCCACCTGGACAAAAGAGACCCAGTACTTC. This gives the protein CASSPTWTKETQYF.